A single T cell receptor beta chain is shown here with its context. Its antigen is as yet unknown. The sample comes from a study of T cell responses to AZD1222 COVID-19 vaccine. About the study: Doses given second, at about 4 or about 12 weeks, were pooled.

The assay was immunoSEQ multiplex PCR, and TCRdb's table has in-frame clones only and misses some. Among around 170,000 clones, under 95% were seen once, and the ten largest hold roughly 0.99%. Study-wide results and limits: At baseline, seropositivity was found in only five or six AZD1222 recipients. The study found vaccine-associated CD4 TCRs spanning spike, dominant at 160-218 and 743-854. Most donors were white British and more were female, and clonal diversity was possibly underestimated.

This clonotype was sampled from an adult in good health. The specimen comprised peripheral blood, sampled on day 0 of AZD1222 vaccination.

The CDR3 loop reads CASSLSGSTNYGYTF. The CDR3 DNA sequence: TGCGCCAGCAGCTTGAGCGGTAGTACTAACTATGGCTACACCTTC. The V call is TRBV5-1, the J call TRBJ1-2, with D unclear. In germline, CDR1 is SGHRS, CDR2 YFSETQ. This CDR3 is 15 amino acids long. Trimming pared 1 base from V and 0 bases from J, leaving 10 bases between.